This TCR beta chain emerged from a study of radiotherapy plus CTLA-4 blockade in lung cancer. Study context: Across the patients, objective responses occurred in about 18%, and disease control in 30% to 40%.

V lost 0 bases, J lost 0 bases, and 3 bases lay in between. From germline, CDR1 is SGHRS and CDR2 YFSETQ. CDR3 length equals 14 residues. Some clones are missing from TCRdb's copy, which holds only in-frame ones; the method was immunoSEQ multiplex PCR. The table includes 81,000 or so clones, about 80% detected once. As to this clone: Its antigen is unknown.

Study-wide points: Expansion in blood of tumor-derived TCR clones was seen after radiotherapy plus ipilimumab.

The chain has TRBV5-1 and TRBJ2-2; D unresolved. The sequence was obtained from a human donor with non-small cell lung cancer who had stable disease on radiotherapy plus ipilimumab. Sample: peripheral blood, taken from a patient treated with radiotherapy plus ipilimumab. The DNA of the CDR3 is TGCGCCAGCAGCTTGGATTCGAACACCGGGGAGCTGTTTTTT. Encoded protein: CASSLDSNTGELFF.